This T cell receptor (beta chain) was retrieved from a study of blood T cell dynamics during melanoma immunotherapy (dated by TCRdb to the early 2020s). Study-wide context: Patients had metastatic melanoma and received first-line pembrolizumab or nivolumab plus ipilimumab as standard of care in the United Kingdom. A training cohort was formed from consecutive patients, and a further independent group of patients from the same centre was pooled into an external validation set. To identify early correlates of response, the study profiled peripheral T cell receptor repertoires in patients with metastatic melanoma before and after one cycle of checkpoint inhibitor therapy. What the authors observed across the whole study: Patients who later achieved disease control showed a bifurcated PBMC repertoire reorganization at W3, with increased clonality or increased diversity, unlike progressors. The relatively small sample size was recognized as a factor that could limit how well the results generalize. Whether the T cell clones behind the repertoire changes were melanoma-specific or instead reflected general immune activation was something the study could not determine.

What this sample's time point label stands for: week 3, after first cycle of checkpoint inhibitor. Blood samples were collected before treatment (T0) and at week 3 (W3), after the first cycle of checkpoint blockade. Except for two patients with rapid clinical progression, response was assessed 12 weeks after the first infusion by RECIST 1.1; disease control meant complete response, partial response or stable disease. Patients with prior systemic cancer treatment, concomitant immunosuppressant therapy or synchronous other active malignancies were excluded. Both bulk PBMC and plasma cell-free DNA were sequenced for TCR beta so that circulating cells and T cell turnover could be tracked. Lymphoprep and SepMate tubes were used to isolate PBMC from blood, and red cell lysis was then performed. QIAamp DNA Blood Mini kits were used to extract DNA from both PBMC and sorted T cell subsets. The CDR3 has 15 amino acids, counting the end cysteine and phenylalanine. The kept DNA is CDR3 alone, 45 bases in frame from the first base. V lost 4 bases and J lost 5 bases, and the count of bases not matched to a germline gene is 10. From the germline V gene, CDR1 is MDHEN and CDR2 is SYDVKM.

For every bulk PBMC sample, a fixed 350 ng of DNA was loaded. TCR beta CDR3 sequences were amplified from genomic DNA using the immunoSEQ TCRb Assay kit according to manufacturer instructions. The KAPA Library Quantification Kit for Illumina platforms was used to quantify pooled libraries by qPCR. Pooled libraries were sequenced on an Illumina NextSeq 500, clustered at roughly 0.6-1.2 pM. For the original study's pipeline: The TCR data were analyzed using immunoSEQ ANALYZER and the R LymphoSeq package. A rearrangement efficiency score was calculated as productive divided by the sum of productive and non-productive CDR3 sequences. Within each patient, timepoints were compared pairwise for clonality, measured with the Gini coefficient, and for diversity, measured with the Renyi index at alpha=1. Clonal relatedness, based on an edit distance of 3, and repertoire similarity, based on the Bhattacharyya coefficient, were both computed in LymphoSeq. To classify response, a linear discriminant analysis based on week-3 changes in clonality and diversity was built with the R MASS and caret packages. Here the immuneACCESS table is served through TCRdb, limited to in-frame sequences with V and J called. Missing clones are a known gap in these copies; in checked studies unresolved V genes cover under half, and the rest lacks a known reason. The V and J calls and clone size are taken from that table; D and trimming were inferred from the DNA. The sample contains under 9,500 clones, 75% to 90% of them found a single time. The ten biggest clones cover roughly 3.5% of the sample.

Remarks on this clone: Its antigen is not yet known. Base qualities are not recorded, but no much larger clone differs from it by a single base.

This TCR derives from a human donor with melanoma. This sequence uses TRBV28 and TRBJ1-2, with 7 bases matching TRBD1. The material was blood, obtained from a patient treated with checkpoint blockade. Here the CDR3 is given as CASSSFFGTDYGYTF. The nucleotides read TGTGCCAGCAGTTCCTTTTTTGGGACAGATTATGGCTACACCTTC.